Listed below are T cell receptor beta chains from one sample, sequenced in a study of shared clonotypes between healthy human individuals. Generated by immunoSEQ multiplex PCR, the TCRdb table keeps only in-frame clones and is missing some. The sample lists 2,100,000 or so clones; under 97% were seen once. Specimen: naive CD4+ T cells sorted from blood. The receptor source for this set is a man aged 18 to 35 in good health. CDR3s include the opening cysteine and the closing phenylalanine or tryptophan. A D gene is named only where the DNA matches it firmly. Rows give clone size only sometimes, using once, few, many, or a class for an expanded clone.

j_call d_call clone_size v_call cdr3_nt cdr3_aa
TRBJ1-4 . . TRBV19 TGTGCCAGTAGACCCGACCTCCTGGGTGAAAAACTGTTTTTT CASRPDLLGEKLFF
TRBJ2-3 TRBD2 . TRBV7-9 TGTGCCAGCAGCCCCCTCGGGACTAGCGTCAGTTCCGACACAGATACGCAGTATTTT CASSPLGTSVSSDTDTQYF
TRBJ1-2 . . TRBV5-1 TGCGCCAGCAGATATCAGTCGGGGTCCACCGGCTATGGCTACACCTTC CASRYQSGSTGYGYTF
TRBJ2-7 TRBD2 . TRBV5-1 TGCGCCAGCCAAAAGGTTAGCGGGACCTCCTACGAGCAGTACTTC CASQKVSGTSYEQYF
TRBJ1-1 TRBD1 . TRBV13 TGTGCCAGCAGCCCGCGACAGGGCCTGAGAGCTTTCTTT CASSPRQGLRAFF
TRBJ1-1 . . TRBV28 TGTGCCAGCAGTCCTCCCGGGTTCGTGGTAGCTTTCTTT CASSPPGFVVAFF
TRBJ1-1 . . TRBV7-2 TGTGCCAGCAGCTTAGTTTCAGGGGTTTCCACTGAAGCTTTCTTT CASSLVSGVSTEAFF
TRBJ1-5 . . TRBV6-4 TGTGCCACCAGGTGTGAAGGGAGAAATCAGCCCCAGCATTTT CATRCEGRNQPQHF
TRBJ2-3 . . TRBV25-1 TGTGCCAGCAGACGGGGCGAGAGCACAGATACGCAGTATTTT CASRRGESTDTQYF
TRBJ1-2 TRBD1 . TRBV7-2 TGTGCCAGCAGGATACAGGGGGGCGATGGCTACACCTTC CASRIQGGDGYTF
TRBJ2-7 . . TRBV19 TGTGCCAGTAGTAGTGGACAGTACTACTACGAGCAGTACTTC CASSSGQYYYEQYF
TRBJ1-3 TRBD1 once TRBV4-1 TGCGCCAGCAGCCAAGACGTGACCAGGGGGTCTGGAAACACCATATATTTT CASSQDVTRGSGNTIYF
TRBJ2-5 TRBD1 . TRBV11-2 TGTGCCAGCAGCCGGACAGGGGGTGGAGAGACCCAGTACTTC CASSRTGGGETQYF
TRBJ2-3 TRBD1 . TRBV29-1 TGCAGCGTCGGGACAGGGGCCACAGATACGCAGTATTTT CSVGTGATDTQYF
TRBJ1-3 . . TRBV6-5 TGTGCCAGCAGTACCCAGTTCTCTGGAAACACCATATATTTT CASSTQFSGNTIYF
TRBJ2-2 . . TRBV5-1 TGCGCCAGCAGCTTGGACCAGGGAGGCACCGGGGAGCTGTTTTTT CASSLDQGGTGELFF
TRBJ2-1 . . TRBV11-3 TGTGCCAGCAGCTCGCGCCTCCGAGATGAGCAGTTCTTC CASSSRLRDEQFF
TRBJ2-1 TRBD2 . TRBV2 TGTGCCAGCACTCCCCGACTAGCGGGACGGAATGAGCAGTTCTTC CASTPRLAGRNEQFF
TRBJ1-5 . . TRBV11-3 TGTGCCAGCAGCCCCCGCGTGAGGTGCCCTAGCAATCAGCCCCAGCATTTT CASSPRVRCPSNQPQHF
TRBJ1-1 . . TRBV6-6 TGTGCCAGCACCTCGCGGGCACCCGTTCTCACTGAAGCTTTCTTT CASTSRAPVLTEAFF
TRBJ2-1 . . TRBV12-5 TGTGCTAGTGGTTTGGTGGGGTACAATGAGCAGTTCTTC CASGLVGYNEQFF
TRBJ1-5 . once TRBV18 TGTGCCAGCTCACCTAATCCTAATCAGCCCCAGCATTTT CASSPNPNQPQHF
TRBJ1-1 . . TRBV29-1 TGCAGCGTGGGGGCGCAGTACACTGAAGCTTTCTTT CSVGAQYTEAFF
TRBJ1-1 . . TRBV9 TGTGCCAGCAGCGTACTCAATTCTGAAGCTTTCTTT CASSVLNSEAFF
TRBJ1-4 . . TRBV5-4 TGTGCCAGCAGCTTGCCTGGAGAGGGGAAAGGAGGAAAACTGTTTTTT CASSLPGEGKGGKLFF
TRBJ2-5 . . TRBV7-2 TGTGCCAGCAGCTTAGAGTCGGCAGGGACCCAGTACTTC CASSLESAGTQYF
TRBJ2-5 TRBD2 once TRBV19 TGTGCCAGTAGTATAATCGGGACTACACAAGAGACCCAGTACTTC CASSIIGTTQETQYF
TRBJ1-2 . once TRBV6-5 TGTGCCAGCAGTTACGGGGTCTCTTTGGGCTACACCTTC CASSYGVSLGYTF
TRBJ1-2 TRBD1 . TRBV28 TGTGCCAGCGGGACAGCCTATGGCTACACCTTC CASGTAYGYTF
TRBJ1-4 . . TRBV5-1 TGCGCCAGCAGCGAGGGCGCGGGAGCAACTAATGAAAAACTGTTTTTT CASSEGAGATNEKLFF
TRBJ1-4 . . TRBV6-5 TGTGCCAGCAGCCACCAGGAAACTAATGAAAAACTGTTTTTT CASSHQETNEKLFF
TRBJ1-3 . . TRBV7-9 TGTGCCAGCAGCCCGCAGTCGCCCACCATATATTTT CASSPQSPTIYF
TRBJ1-1 . once TRBV6-1 TGTGCCAGCAGTGAACTCCCAGCGTTCATGAACACTGAAGCTTTCTTT CASSELPAFMNTEAFF
TRBJ2-7 . . TRBV2 TGTGCCAGCAGCCACCAGGGGCTGGCGGGGCCCACGGGTCCCTACGAGCAGTACTTC CASSHQGLAGPTGPYEQYF
TRBJ2-7 . . TRBV2 TGTGCCAGCATCGAGGGTGTCTCCTACGAGCAGTACTTC CASIEGVSYEQYF
TRBJ2-1 . . TRBV2 TGTGCCAGCAGTGGACTAGAGGGGAGTGAGCAGTTCTTC CASSGLEGSEQFF
TRBJ1-5 . . TRBV7-9 TGTGCCAGCAGCTTAAATCCAAATCAGCCCCAGCATTTT CASSLNPNQPQHF